These T cell receptor beta chains were read from a single sample in a study of T cell responses to AZD1222 COVID-19 vaccine. Libraries were prepared by immunoSEQ multiplex PCR; TCRdb keeps only in-frame clonotypes and omits some of them. The sample gives about 25,000 clones, around 87% of which show up once; 6.5% to 10% is in the top ten. Sequencing used peripheral blood, obtained 28 days after the second AZD1222 dose. Receptors were obtained from an adult who received the AZD1222 COVID-19 vaccine. CDR3s include the opening cysteine and the closing phenylalanine or tryptophan. Fields, in order: D gene, V gene, clone size, J gene, CDR3 DNA, CDR3 protein. D genes are given only for firm matches. Expanded clones get a size class; other rows say once, few or many, or leave the size out.

D gene: -
V gene: TRBV27
clone size: -
J gene: TRBJ2-2
CDR3 DNA: TGTGCCAGCAGCCAGGGGCAGGGTAGCGGGGAGCTGTTTTTT
CDR3 protein: CASSQGQGSGELFF

D gene: -
V gene: TRBV2
clone size: -
J gene: TRBJ2-5
CDR3 DNA: TGTGCCAGCAGTGACGCCGGGCTTTCGGGTGCCCAGTACTTC
CDR3 protein: CASSDAGLSGAQYF

D gene: TRBD1
V gene: TRBV10-3
clone size: -
J gene: TRBJ1-5
CDR3 DNA: TGTGCCATCAGAGCCCCAGGGGGCGGTCAGCCCCAGCATTTT
CDR3 protein: CAIRAPGGGQPQHF

D gene: TRBD1
V gene: TRBV5-1
clone size: -
J gene: TRBJ1-5
CDR3 DNA: TGCGCCAGCAGCGCAAAGACAGGGGGGGAGAGCAATCAGCCCCAGCATTTT
CDR3 protein: CASSAKTGGESNQPQHF

D gene: -
V gene: TRBV3-1/TRBV3-2
clone size: -
J gene: TRBJ2-2
CDR3 DNA: TGTGCCAGCAGCCACCCCGGACTGGATCAAAACACCGGGGAGCTGTTTTTT
CDR3 protein: CASSHPGLDQNTGELFF

D gene: -
V gene: TRBV13
clone size: -
J gene: TRBJ2-2
CDR3 DNA: TGTGCCAGCAACCTAGGGCTAGCAGCCGGGGAGCTGTTTTTT
CDR3 protein: CASNLGLAAGELFF

D gene: TRBD1
V gene: TRBV7-9
clone size: -
J gene: TRBJ2-2
CDR3 DNA: TGTGCCAGCCGCCGGGACAGCAACACCGGGGAGCTGTTTTTT
CDR3 protein: CASRRDSNTGELFF

D gene: TRBD1
V gene: TRBV27
clone size: -
J gene: TRBJ1-5
CDR3 DNA: TGTGCCAGCAGTTTATTCGGACAGGGTTCGGGCAATCAGCCCCAGCATTTT
CDR3 protein: CASSLFGQGSGNQPQHF

D gene: TRBD1
V gene: TRBV7-3
clone size: -
J gene: TRBJ2-4
CDR3 DNA: TGTGCCAGCAGCATTACAGGGGGCGCGGGCAAAAACATTCAGTACTTC
CDR3 protein: CASSITGGAGKNIQYF

D gene: -
V gene: TRBV29-1
clone size: -
J gene: TRBJ2-1
CDR3 DNA: TGCAGCGTTGAAGATGGAGGGTTTAAGCAGTTCTTC
CDR3 protein: CSVEDGGFKQFF

D gene: TRBD1
V gene: TRBV10-3
clone size: -
J gene: TRBJ2-7
CDR3 DNA: TGTGCCATCAGTGGCGGGGACAGGGTGGACGAGCAGTACTTC
CDR3 protein: CAISGGDRVDEQYF

D gene: TRBD2
V gene: TRBV7-9
clone size: -
J gene: TRBJ2-3
CDR3 DNA: TGTGCCAGCAGCGACACCTTGCGGGGGGCGATTTCCACAGATACGCAGTATTTT
CDR3 protein: CASSDTLRGAISTDTQYF

D gene: -
V gene: TRBV12-3/TRBV12-4
clone size: -
J gene: TRBJ1-1
CDR3 DNA: TGTGCCAGCAGTAGACACGCCACTGAAGCTTTCTTT
CDR3 protein: CASSRHATEAFF

D gene: TRBD1
V gene: TRBV19
clone size: -
J gene: TRBJ1-2
CDR3 DNA: TGTGCCAGTAGTCCCGAGGAAGCCAGGGGGGACTATGGCTACACCTTC
CDR3 protein: CASSPEEARGDYGYTF

D gene: -
V gene: TRBV5-1
clone size: -
J gene: TRBJ1-1
CDR3 DNA: TGCGCCAGCAGCTTGGCCGGGAGGAACACTGAAGCTTTCTTT
CDR3 protein: CASSLAGRNTEAFF

D gene: -
V gene: TRBV14
clone size: -
J gene: TRBJ2-5
CDR3 DNA: TGTGCCAGCAGCCCGCGGACAGGAGGGGAGACCCAGTACTTC
CDR3 protein: CASSPRTGGETQYF

D gene: TRBD2
V gene: TRBV19
clone size: -
J gene: TRBJ2-3
CDR3 DNA: TGTGCCAGTAGTATGGAGATAGCGGGGGGACCTAGCACAGATACGCAGTATTTT
CDR3 protein: CASSMEIAGGPSTDTQYF

D gene: -
V gene: TRBV6-5
clone size: -
J gene: TRBJ1-4
CDR3 DNA: TGTGCCAGCAGTTCCCTCCCTTCAGATCTCAGGGAAAAACTGTTTTTT
CDR3 protein: CASSSLPSDLREKLFF

D gene: TRBD1
V gene: TRBV30
clone size: -
J gene: TRBJ2-2
CDR3 DNA: TGTGCCTGGAGTGTGTCTTTAAATTCGGGACAGGGGTACACCGGGGAGCTGTTTTTT
CDR3 protein: CAWSVSLNSGQGYTGELFF

D gene: TRBD1
V gene: TRBV5-1
clone size: once
J gene: TRBJ1-4
CDR3 DNA: TGCGCCAGCAGCTTTTTAGGGGGCGCGTTTGAAAAACTGTTTTTT
CDR3 protein: CASSFLGGAFEKLFF

D gene: TRBD1
V gene: TRBV11-3
clone size: -
J gene: TRBJ2-5
CDR3 DNA: TGTGCCAGCAGCGAAGGGACAGGCCGAGGAGAGACCCAGTACTTC
CDR3 protein: CASSEGTGRGETQYF

D gene: -
V gene: TRBV2
clone size: -
J gene: TRBJ1-5
CDR3 DNA: TGTGCCAGCACGGACGTCGTGGGCAATCAGCCCCAGCATTTT
CDR3 protein: CASTDVVGNQPQHF

D gene: -
V gene: TRBV6-2/TRBV6-3
clone size: -
J gene: TRBJ1-2
CDR3 DNA: TGTGCCAGCAGTTACTCGTCCGGGCGGGTCTATGGCTACACCTTC
CDR3 protein: CASSYSSGRVYGYTF

D gene: -
V gene: TRBV6-4
clone size: -
J gene: TRBJ2-6
CDR3 DNA: TGTGCCAGCAGTGACAGGGGTGGGGCCAACGTCCTGACTTTC
CDR3 protein: CASSDRGGANVLTF

D gene: -
V gene: TRBV6-1
clone size: -
J gene: TRBJ1-2
CDR3 DNA: TGTGCCAGCAGTGAAGTGGGACCGGGGGGGAACTATGGCTACACCTTC
CDR3 protein: CASSEVGPGGNYGYTF

D gene: -
V gene: TRBV2
clone size: once
J gene: TRBJ1-4
CDR3 DNA: TGTGCCAGCAGTGTTGCAGGGACTTCTAATGAAAAACTGTTTTTT
CDR3 protein: CASSVAGTSNEKLFF

D gene: TRBD1
V gene: TRBV5-1
clone size: -
J gene: TRBJ1-2
CDR3 DNA: TGCGCCAGCAGCCTGAGACCGCAGACAGGGGAAGATGGCTACACCTTC
CDR3 protein: CASSLRPQTGEDGYTF

D gene: -
V gene: TRBV30
clone size: -
J gene: TRBJ1-2
CDR3 DNA: TGTGCCTGGAGTGACCGGTCGCAGGGTCTTGGCTACACCTTC
CDR3 protein: CAWSDRSQGLGYTF

D gene: TRBD1
V gene: TRBV5-1
clone size: -
J gene: TRBJ1-1
CDR3 DNA: TGCGCCAGCAGCTTGTCCAAGACGGACAGGCGGTACACTGAAGCTTTCTTT
CDR3 protein: CASSLSKTDRRYTEAFF

D gene: -
V gene: TRBV5-1
clone size: -
J gene: TRBJ2-7
CDR3 DNA: TGCGCCAGCTCGGAAGGGAGCTCCTACGAGCAGTACTTC
CDR3 protein: CASSEGSSYEQYF

D gene: -
V gene: TRBV19
clone size: -
J gene: TRBJ2-7
CDR3 DNA: TGTGCCAGTAGTATCGGGGAATCCTACGAGCAGTACTTC
CDR3 protein: CASSIGESYEQYF

D gene: -
V gene: TRBV29-1
clone size: -
J gene: TRBJ2-3
CDR3 DNA: TGCAGCGTATTCCTAGGACGAGGCGGCACAGATACGCAGTATTTT
CDR3 protein: CSVFLGRGGTDTQYF

D gene: TRBD2
V gene: TRBV19
clone size: once
J gene: TRBJ2-1
CDR3 DNA: TGTGCCAGTAGCAAAACTAGCGGGCAATACAATGAGCAGTTCTTC
CDR3 protein: CASSKTSGQYNEQFF

D gene: -
V gene: TRBV19
clone size: few
J gene: TRBJ2-1
CDR3 DNA: TGTGCCAGTAGTATCGCAAATAGGTACAATGAGCAGTTCTTC
CDR3 protein: CASSIANRYNEQFF

D gene: -
V gene: TRBV6-1
clone size: -
J gene: TRBJ1-4
CDR3 DNA: TGTGCCAGCAGTGAACAGTTTCTTGAAAAACTGTTTTTT
CDR3 protein: CASSEQFLEKLFF

D gene: -
V gene: TRBV6-6
clone size: -
J gene: TRBJ1-2
CDR3 DNA: TGTGCCAGCAGGGCCCGGGATGGCTACACCTTC
CDR3 protein: CASRARDGYTF

D gene: TRBD1
V gene: TRBV28
clone size: -
J gene: TRBJ1-1
CDR3 DNA: TGTGCCAGCAGTTTGGGGACAGGGGGCGCAGCTGAAGCTTTCTTT
CDR3 protein: CASSLGTGGAAEAFF

D gene: -
V gene: TRBV12-3/TRBV12-4
clone size: -
J gene: TRBJ2-5
CDR3 DNA: TGTGCCAGCACCGGGGACAACCAAGAGACCCAGTACTTC
CDR3 protein: CASTGDNQETQYF

D gene: -
V gene: TRBV19
clone size: -
J gene: TRBJ2-7
CDR3 DNA: TGTGCCAGTACCAGGGACTCCTCGGGAGAGCAGTACTTC
CDR3 protein: CASTRDSSGEQYF

D gene: TRBD1
V gene: TRBV18
clone size: -
J gene: TRBJ2-5
CDR3 DNA: TGTGCCAGCTCACCCCAAGTAGGACAGGGAGGTCAAGAGACCCAGTACTTC
CDR3 protein: CASSPQVGQGGQETQYF

D gene: -
V gene: TRBV7-8
clone size: -
J gene: TRBJ1-5
CDR3 DNA: TGTGCCAGCAGCCCCGGGACACAGCTTCAGCCCCAGCATTTT
CDR3 protein: CASSPGTQLQPQHF

D gene: -
V gene: TRBV27
clone size: -
J gene: TRBJ1-1
CDR3 DNA: TGTGCCAGCATGGAGAACACTGAAGCTTTCTTT
CDR3 protein: CASMENTEAFF

D gene: TRBD1
V gene: TRBV29-1
clone size: -
J gene: TRBJ2-2
CDR3 DNA: TGCAGCGCCGACAGGGGGGGGAACACCGGGGAGCTGTTTTTT
CDR3 protein: CSADRGGNTGELFF

D gene: -
V gene: TRBV2
clone size: -
J gene: TRBJ2-5
CDR3 DNA: TGTGCCAGCAGCGTTGGGATGTGGGGCCAAGAGACCCAGTACTTC
CDR3 protein: CASSVGMWGQETQYF

D gene: TRBD1
V gene: TRBV5-1
clone size: few
J gene: TRBJ1-6
CDR3 DNA: TGCGCCAGCAGCAGAGGACAGGGAGGTAATTCACCCCTCCACTTT
CDR3 protein: CASSRGQGGNSPLHF

D gene: -
V gene: TRBV28
clone size: -
J gene: TRBJ2-2
CDR3 DNA: TGTGCCAGCAGTTTGATGGCGCCGAACACCGGGGAGCTGTTTTTT
CDR3 protein: CASSLMAPNTGELFF

D gene: -
V gene: TRBV30
clone size: -
J gene: TRBJ1-6
CDR3 DNA: TGTGCCTGGAGGGGTGCTGGGTCACCCCTCCACTTT
CDR3 protein: CAWRGAGSPLHF

D gene: -
V gene: TRBV11-2
clone size: once
J gene: TRBJ1-2
CDR3 DNA: TGTGCCAGCAGCTCCGAAGTACGGCAAGCTAACTATGGCTACACCTTC
CDR3 protein: CASSSEVRQANYGYTF

D gene: TRBD1
V gene: TRBV2
clone size: -
J gene: TRBJ1-2
CDR3 DNA: TGTGCCAGCAGTCGACCGGGACAGGGTCGAAGTGGCTACACCTTC
CDR3 protein: CASSRPGQGRSGYTF

D gene: -
V gene: TRBV11-1
clone size: -
J gene: TRBJ1-4
CDR3 DNA: TGTGCCAGCAGCTTGATGGGTGAAAAACTGTTTTTT
CDR3 protein: CASSLMGEKLFF

D gene: TRBD1
V gene: TRBV4-2
clone size: -
J gene: TRBJ2-5
CDR3 DNA: TGTGCCAGCAGCCAAGATTCAGGGGGACGCGGTGAGACCCAGTACTTC
CDR3 protein: CASSQDSGGRGETQYF

D gene: -
V gene: TRBV2
clone size: -
J gene: TRBJ1-4
CDR3 DNA: TGTGCCAGCAGTTACCAGGGGAGAAATGAAAAACTGTTTTTT
CDR3 protein: CASSYQGRNEKLFF

D gene: -
V gene: TRBV2
clone size: -
J gene: TRBJ2-5
CDR3 DNA: TGTGCCAGTAAAAGATGGCAGGGAAAGACCCAGTACTTC
CDR3 protein: CASKRWQGKTQYF

D gene: TRBD1
V gene: TRBV15
clone size: few
J gene: TRBJ2-1
CDR3 DNA: TGTGCCACCAGCAGAATGACAGGGAACAACTACAATGAGCAGTTCTTC
CDR3 protein: CATSRMTGNNYNEQFF